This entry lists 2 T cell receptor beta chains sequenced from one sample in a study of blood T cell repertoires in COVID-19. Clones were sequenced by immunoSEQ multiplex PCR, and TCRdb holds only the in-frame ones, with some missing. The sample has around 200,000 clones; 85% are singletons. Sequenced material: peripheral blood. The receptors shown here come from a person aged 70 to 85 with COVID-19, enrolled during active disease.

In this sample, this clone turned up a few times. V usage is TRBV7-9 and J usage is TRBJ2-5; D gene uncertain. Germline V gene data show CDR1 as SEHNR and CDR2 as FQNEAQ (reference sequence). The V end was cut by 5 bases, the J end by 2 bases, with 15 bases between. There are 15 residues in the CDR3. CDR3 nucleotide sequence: TGTGCCAGCAGCCCCCACTACCCGGCGCAAGAGACCCAGTACTTC. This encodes CASSPHYPAQETQYF. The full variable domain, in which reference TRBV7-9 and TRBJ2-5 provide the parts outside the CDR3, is DTGVSQNPRHKITKRGQNVTFRCDPISEHNRLYWYRQTLGQGPEFLTYFQNEAQLEKSRLLSDRFSAERPKGSFSTLEIQRTEQGDSAMYLCASSPHYPAQETQYFGPGTRLLVL.

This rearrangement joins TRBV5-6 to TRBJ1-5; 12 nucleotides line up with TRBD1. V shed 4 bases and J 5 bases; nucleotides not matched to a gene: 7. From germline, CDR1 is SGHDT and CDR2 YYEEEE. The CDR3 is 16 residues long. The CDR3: CASSPGTGGADQPQHF. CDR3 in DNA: TGTGCCAGCAGCCCTGGGACAGGGGGCGCGGATCAGCCCCAGCATTTT. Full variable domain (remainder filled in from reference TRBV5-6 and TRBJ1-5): DAGVTQSPTHLIKTRGQQVTLRCSPKSGHDTVSWYQQALGQGPQFIFQYYEEEERQRGNFPDRFSGHQFPNYSSELNVNALLLGDSALYLCASSPGTGGADQPQHFGDGTRLSIL.